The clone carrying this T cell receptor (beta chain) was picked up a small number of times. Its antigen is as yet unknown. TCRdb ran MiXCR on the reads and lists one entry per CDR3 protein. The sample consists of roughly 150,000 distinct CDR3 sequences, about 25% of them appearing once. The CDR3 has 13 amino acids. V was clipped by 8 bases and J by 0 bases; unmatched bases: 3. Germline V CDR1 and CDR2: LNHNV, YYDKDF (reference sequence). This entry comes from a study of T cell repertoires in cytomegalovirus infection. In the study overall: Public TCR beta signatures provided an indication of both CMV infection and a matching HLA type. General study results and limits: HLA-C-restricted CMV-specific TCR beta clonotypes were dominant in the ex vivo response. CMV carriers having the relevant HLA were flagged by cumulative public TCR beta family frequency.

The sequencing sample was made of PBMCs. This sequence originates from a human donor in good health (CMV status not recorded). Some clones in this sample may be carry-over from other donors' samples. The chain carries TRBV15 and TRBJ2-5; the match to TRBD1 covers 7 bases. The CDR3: CATSTGNQETQYF. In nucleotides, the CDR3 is TGTGCCACCTCGACAGGGAACCAAGAGACCCAGTACTTC.